The 29 T cell receptor beta chains below were found in one sample sequenced in a study of cytomegalovirus exposure and HLA in healthy donors. PCR involved 60 Vbeta and 13 Jbeta primers. Produced via immunoSEQ multiplex PCR; TCRdb's table is partial and in-frame only. The table shows 100,000 to 150,000 clones, with less than 80% occurring only once. The sequencing input was PBMCs. Receptors were obtained from a man in his forties in good health and CMV-seropositive.

The chain recombines TRBV6-1 with TRBJ1-4; 8 bases map to TRBD1. The CDR3 consists of 14 residues. CDR1 and CDR2 from the germline V gene are MNHNS and SASEGT. Trimming removed 6 bases from V and 4 bases from J; junction bases left unmatched: 4. This chain's CDR3 is CASRGQEYNEKLFF. In DNA form, the CDR3 reads TGTGCCAGCAGGGGACAGGAATATAATGAAAAACTGTTTTTT.

This clone was seen a few times. The chain carries TRBV7-7 and TRBJ1-2, with D perhaps TRBD1 (5 bases). CDR1 SSHAT and CDR2 FNYEAQ come from the germline V gene (reference sequence). The V gene lost 8 bases and the J gene lost 3 bases, with 10 bases spanning the gap. This CDR3 is built from 12 residues. The CDR3 nucleotides are TGTGCCAGCGTCGGGGGGGACTATGGCTACACCTTC. Protein sequence: CASVGGDYGYTF.

This chain uses TRBV6-6 with TRBJ2-2, with 7 bases aligning to TRBD2. Germline V gene sequence: CDR1 MNHNY, CDR2 SVGAGI (reference sequence). The length of the CDR3 is 15 residues. The J segment lost 2 bases and the V segment lost 2 bases, leaving 2 bases of the junction unmatched. CDR3 loop: CASSYGRANTGELFF. DNA of the CDR3: TGTGCCAGCAGTTACGGGAGGGCAAACACCGGGGAGCTGTTTTTT.

The chain recombines TRBV7-2 with TRBJ2-7; D unresolved. CDR3 size: 13 residues. Germline assignment: CDR1 SGHTA and CDR2 FQGNSA. The V end lost 4 bases, the J end lost 7 bases, and 14 bases lay between the germline ends. The CDR3 sequence is CASSSLASEEQYF. CDR3 bases: TGTGCCAGCAGCTCCCTGGCCAGTGAAGAGCAGTACTTC.

Comments on this clone: Other DNA sequences in the sample encode the same CDR3. This chain joins TRBV7-2 and TRBJ2-7, with a weak D call TRBD2 (5 bases). Trimming removed 5 bases from V and 7 bases from J, with 12 bases in between. CDR1 and CDR2 (germline): SGHTA, FQGNSA. This CDR3 spans 12 amino acids. CDR3 nucleotide sequence: TGTGCCAGCAGCCTTACGCCGGGAGAGCAGTACTTC. It codes for CASSLTPGEQYF. The variable domain in full, completed from reference TRBV7-2 and TRBJ2-7, reads GAGVSQSPSNKVTEKGKDVELRCDPISGHTALYWYRQSLGQGLEFLIYFQGNSAPDKSGLPSDRFSAERTGGSVSTLTIQRTQQEDSAVYLCASSLTPGEQYFGPGTRLTVT.

The CDR3 region has the DNA TGTGCCAGCAGTTTGCCAAACAGGGGGCGAGCTTTCTTT. It is translated as CASSLPNRGRAFF. The chain has TRBV28 and TRBJ1-1; TRBD1 agrees at 9 bases. The germline gives CDR1 MDHEN, CDR2 SYDVKM. With V trimmed by 3 bases and J by 10 bases, 6 bases remained unmatched. The CDR3 totals 13 residues.

This chain connects TRBV6-6 to TRBJ1-2; D ambiguous. In germline, CDR1 is MNHNY, CDR2 SVGAGI (reference sequence). Trimming removed 4 bases at V and 0 bases at J, with 9 bases between. The length of the CDR3 is 14 residues. In DNA form, the CDR3 reads TGTGCCAGCAGTTCCCGTCAGGCTAACTATGGCTACACCTTC. It is translated as CASSSRQANYGYTF.

The V and J genes are TRBV2 and TRBJ1-2, with unresolved D. The V and J ends lost 8 bases and 2 bases respectively, with 12 bases between them. CDR3 size: 13 residues. Germline-derived CDR1 and CDR2 are SNHLY and FYNNEI. The CDR3 spells CASGLGRNYGYTF. Here the CDR3 DNA reads TGTGCCAGCGGACTAGGACGGAACTATGGCTACACCTTC.

This chain uses TRBV2 with TRBJ2-1; 9 bases are a match to TRBD2. J gave up 6 bases and V 8 bases, and 5 bases lay outside the gene matches. The CDR3 has 13 residues. The germline gives CDR1 SNHLY, CDR2 FYNNEI. The CDR3 region is CASPAGGLNEQFF. DNA for the CDR3: TGTGCCAGCCCGGCGGGGGGGCTCAATGAGCAGTTCTTC.

This chain links TRBV6-1 with TRBJ1-5, with TRBD1 matching 12 bases. From germline, CDR1 is MNHNS and CDR2 SASEGT. The length of the CDR3 is 15 residues. The J segment lost 7 bases and the V segment lost 3 bases, leaving 4 bases of the junction unmatched. DNA of the CDR3: TGTGCCAGCAGTGATGGGGACAGGGGGCTCCAGCCCCAGCATTTT. It encodes CASSDGDRGLQPQHF.

The rearrangement uses TRBV6-1 and TRBJ1-2; maybe TRBD1 (6 bases). This CDR3 comprises 13 residues. Germline V gene data show CDR1 as MNHNS and CDR2 as SASEGT. The V end was cut by 6 bases, the J end by 7 bases, with 15 bases between. The CDR3 region has the DNA TGTGCCAGCAGCTTTGACAGGATGGGTGGCTACACCTTC. Its protein product is CASSFDRMGGYTF.

The rearrangement joins TRBV6-5 to TRBJ2-4, with 7 positions matching TRBD1. From germline, CDR1 is MNHEY and CDR2 SVGAGI. The CDR3 has 16 residues. With V trimmed by 4 bases and J by 0 bases, 6 bases remained unmatched. CDR3: CASSFSRGLAKNIQYF. The DNA of the CDR3 is TGTGCCAGCAGTTTTTCAAGGGGGCTAGCCAAAAACATTCAGTACTTC.

The rearrangement uses TRBV5-4 and TRBJ1-2; D ambiguous. Germline V gives CDR1 SGHNT, CDR2 YYREEE (reference sequence). Trimming pared 2 bases from V and 7 bases from J, leaving 9 bases between. The length of the CDR3 is 12 residues. The CDR3, as DNA: TGTGCCAGCAGCTTCGGGAAGGCTGGCTACACCTTC. It encodes CASSFGKAGYTF.

This clone was picked up a small number of times. J is TRBJ1-1 and V is TRBV19; D is undetermined. V was shortened by 0 bases and J by 1 base, with 9 bases between the two germline ends. This CDR3 is built from 15 residues. In germline, CDR1 is LNHDA, CDR2 SQIVND (reference sequence). The CDR3 loop reads CASSIDLRENTEAFF. In DNA form, the CDR3 reads TGTGCCAGTAGTATAGATCTACGGGAGAACACTGAAGCTTTCTTT. The whole variable domain, remainder taken from reference TRBV19 and TRBJ1-1, is DGGITQSPKYLFRKEGQNVTLSCEQNLNHDAMYWYRQDPGQGLRLIYYSQIVNDFQKGDIAEGYSVSREKKESFPLTVTSAQKNPTAFYLCASSIDLRENTEAFFGQGTRLTVV.

The rearrangement joins TRBV28 to TRBJ1-3, with 7 bases identical to TRBD1. Germline CDR1 MDHEN, CDR2 SYDVKM. J lost 2 bases, V lost 5 bases, and 12 bases had no gene match. CDR3 length equals 17 residues. The CDR3: CASSPPDRKVPGNTIYF. In DNA form, the CDR3 reads TGTGCCAGCAGTCCCCCGGACAGGAAGGTTCCTGGAAACACCATATATTTT.

V is TRBV7-2 and J is TRBJ2-7; 8 bases match TRBD2. From germline, CDR1 is SGHTA and CDR2 FQGNSA. V shed 2 bases, J shed 4 bases, and the junction held 7 bases outside the gene matches. This CDR3 spans 15 amino acids. The CDR3: CASSLSSGSRYEQYF. As DNA, the CDR3 is TGTGCCAGCAGCTTATCTAGCGGGTCCCGGTACGAGCAGTACTTC.

The chain recombines TRBV11-3 with TRBJ2-1; 8 nucleotides match TRBD2. This CDR3 is 15 amino acids long. Unmatched junction bases numbered 9, after V lost 5 bases and J lost 6 bases. Germline lookup yields CDR1 SGHNT and CDR2 YENEEA. The CDR3 DNA is TGTGCCAGCAGCCCCGGGGGGGCCGGGGCCAATGAGCAGTTCTTC. Translating gives CASSPGGAGANEQFF.

This rearrangement joins TRBV5-5 to TRBJ2-7, with D tentatively TRBD1 (5 bases). The CDR3 has 14 residues. Germline CDR1 is SGHKS and CDR2 is YYEKEE (reference sequence). V lost 0 bases and J 0 bases, leaving 7 bases between the germline ends. The DNA for the CDR3 is TGTGCCAGCAGCTTGGAGGGGATCTCCTACGAGCAGTACTTC. The encoded protein is CASSLEGISYEQYF.

In this sample, this clone turned up a few times. The V gene is TRBV7-2, the J gene TRBJ2-7, with 7 nucleotides matching TRBD1. J lost 5 bases, V lost 1 base, and 5 bases had no gene match. Germline CDR1 and CDR2: SGHTA and FQGNSA. This CDR3 has 14 residues. DNA for the CDR3: TGTGCCAGCAGCTTAGGGAACAGGGGAGACGAGCAGTACTTC. Protein: CASSLGNRGDEQYF.

The chain has TRBV9 and TRBJ1-4; a possible D gene is TRBD1 (5 bases). CDR1 and CDR2 (germline): SGDLS, YYNGEE. CDR3 length: 15 residues. V was clipped by 0 bases and J by 8 bases, with 14 bases between them. In DNA, the CDR3 is TGTGCCAGCAGCGTAGTTAAAGGGGAGGAAGAAAAACTGTTTTTT. This gives the protein CASSVVKGEEEKLFF. Full variable domain (missing parts from reference TRBV9 and TRBJ1-4): DSGVTQTPKHLITATGQRVTLRCSPRSGDLSVYWYQQSLDQGLQFLIQYYNGEERAKGNILERFSAQQFPDLHSELNLSSLELGDSALYFCASSVVKGEEEKLFFGSGTQLSVL.

The rearrangement uses TRBV9 and TRBJ1-2; 9 nucleotides line up with TRBD1. The V and J ends lost 3 bases and 4 bases, in that order; junction bases with no gene match: 4. Germline V gives CDR1 SGDLS, CDR2 YYNGEE. This CDR3 is built from 14 residues. CDR3 residues: CASSGGTGTYGYTF. The CDR3 DNA follows: TGTGCCAGCAGCGGTGGGACAGGGACCTATGGCTACACCTTC.

The chain couples TRBV5-1 to TRBJ2-7; 10 bases are shared with TRBD2. CDR1 is SGHRS and CDR2 is YFSETQ in the germline V gene. The CDR3 totals 14 residues. V dropped 2 bases and J dropped 6; count of bases not matched to a gene: 5. For the CDR3, the DNA is TGCGCCAGCAGCTTAGGACTAGCGGTGGGCGAGCAGTACTTC. It translates to CASSLGLAVGEQYF.

The gene calls are TRBV5-6 and TRBJ1-4, with 11 bases that match TRBD1. Germline values: CDR1 SGHDT, CDR2 YYEEEE. The V gene end was trimmed by 4 bases and the J gene end by 8 bases; junction bases not matched to a gene: 7. CDR3 size: 15 residues. DNA of the CDR3: TGTGCCAGCAGCCCAGGACAGGGGGCAAGGGAAAAACTGTTTTTT. Translating it yields CASSPGQGAREKLFF.

This clone came up once. The chain employs TRBV11-2 and TRBJ2-7, with D possibly being TRBD2 (6 bases). The germline V and J ends were trimmed by 0 bases and 2 bases, with 14 bases remaining between them. The CDR3 runs to 16 residues. Germline loops: CDR1 SGHAT, CDR2 FQNNGV. Here the CDR3 reads CASSLDRRTGAYEQYF. Here the CDR3 DNA reads TGTGCCAGCAGCTTAGATCGACGCACGGGAGCCTACGAGCAGTACTTC.

The DNA for the CDR3 is TGTGCCAGCAGCCAACAGGTTAACTATGGCTACACCTTC. Protein product: CASSQQVNYGYTF. V usage is TRBV5-6 and J usage is TRBJ1-2; D possibly corresponds to TRBD1 (5 bases). This CDR3 spans 13 amino acids. Germline-derived CDR1 and CDR2 are SGHDT and YYEEEE. The germline V and J ends were trimmed by 4 bases and 1 base, with 8 bases remaining between them. The variable domain in full, completed from reference TRBV5-6 and TRBJ1-2, reads DAGVTQSPTHLIKTRGQQVTLRCSPKSGHDTVSWYQQALGQGPQFIFQYYEEEERQRGNFPDRFSGHQFPNYSSELNVNALLLGDSALYLCASSQQVNYGYTFGSGTRLTVV.

The rearrangement joins TRBV5-1 to TRBJ2-3; 9 nucleotides line up with TRBD2. V lost 2 bases to trimming and J lost 1 base; unmatched junction nucleotides: 14. The length of the CDR3 is 19 residues. Germline CDR1 SGHRS, CDR2 YFSETQ. CDR3: CASSFARLAGLTGTDTQYF. DNA for the CDR3: TGCGCCAGCAGCTTCGCTCGTCTAGCGGGGCTGACGGGCACAGATACGCAGTATTTT. Filled out from reference TRBV5-1 and TRBJ2-3, the complete variable domain reads KAGVTQTPRYLIKTRGQQVTLSCSPISGHRSVSWYQQTPGQGLQFLFEYFSETQRNKGNFPGRFSGRQFSNSRSEMNVSTLELGDSALYLCASSFARLAGLTGTDTQYFGPGTRLTVL.

The chain employs TRBV7-9 and TRBJ2-3; D may be TRBD2 (6 bases). The CDR3 has 15 amino acids. The ends were cut back, 4 bases at V and 0 bases at J, with 11 bases in the middle. Germline values: CDR1 SEHNR, CDR2 FQNEAQ (reference sequence). Written as DNA, the CDR3 is TGTGCCAGCAGCTCCGTAGCGGAAAGCACAGATACGCAGTATTTT. As protein: CASSSVAESTDTQYF.

This clone was counted a few times. The chain carries TRBV29-1 and TRBJ1-1; D gene ambiguous. This CDR3 has 13 amino acids. CDR1 SQVTM and CDR2 ANQGSEA come from the germline V gene. The CDR3 protein is CRLPIPVVCEAFF. As DNA, the CDR3 is TGCAGACTACCTATCCCCGTGGTTTGTGAAGCTTTCTTT.

The chain joins TRBV5-4 to TRBJ2-1; D possibly corresponds to TRBD2 (6 bases). Germline V gives CDR1 SGHNT, CDR2 YYREEE (reference sequence). This CDR3 is 14 amino acids long. Trimming removed 5 bases at V and 2 bases at J, with 11 bases between. The CDR3 loop reads CASSTERAYNEQFF. The CDR3 DNA reads TGTGCCAGCAGTACTGAGCGGGCCTACAATGAGCAGTTCTTC.